Listed below are T cell receptor beta chains from one sample, sequenced in a study of shared clonotypes between healthy human individuals. Sequencing used immunoSEQ multiplex PCR; TCRdb keeps in-frame clones, though not all of them. The sample shows over 750,000 clones, around 96% of them seen only once. Sequenced sample: naive CD8+ T cells sorted from blood. Every receptor here comes from a man aged 30 to 45 in good health. Each CDR3 is given with its conserved first and last residue. The order of the fields is CDR3 DNA, CDR3 protein, D gene, J gene, V gene, clone size, CDR3 length. D genes are given only for firm matches. Part of the rows lack a size; the others show once, few, many or a class for expanded clones.

TGTGCCAGCAGTGGCAAGAGAGGGACAGTCGAAGGACAGAGGGGCTACACCTTC | CASSGKRGTVEGQRGYTF | TRBD1 | TRBJ1-2 | TRBV6-1 | - | 18
TGTGCCAGCAGCCCAGGTCTGATCTACGAGCAGTACTTC | CASSPGLIYEQYF | - | TRBJ2-7 | TRBV7-9 | - | 13
TGTGCCAGCAGTGAATTGAGTTGGGGGTTGGGGAACACTGAAGCTTTCTTT | CASSELSWGLGNTEAFF | - | TRBJ1-1 | TRBV6-1 | - | 17
TGTGCCAGCAGCTTGGCCCCAGCTGACTTAGCCAAAAACATTCAGTACTTC | CASSLAPADLAKNIQYF | - | TRBJ2-4 | TRBV5-6 | - | 17
TGTGCCAGCAGGGATCAACAAGAGACCCAGTACTTC | CASRDQQETQYF | - | TRBJ2-5 | TRBV7-6 | - | 12
TGTGCCAGCAGCTCGCCTTCTAGCTCACCCTCCGGGGAGCTGTTTTTT | CASSSPSSSPSGELFF | - | TRBJ2-2 | TRBV5-4 | once | 16
TGTGCCAGCAGTTTCGGCGCAGGAGCCTACGAGCAGTACTTC | CASSFGAGAYEQYF | - | TRBJ2-7 | TRBV28 | - | 14
TGTGCCAGCAGTCCTAACAGGGTCGAACAGCCCCAGCATTTT | CASSPNRVEQPQHF | - | TRBJ1-5 | TRBV27 | - | 14
TGTGCCAGCAGGGCTGGGACTAGCTTAAGCTCCTACGAGCAGTACTTC | CASRAGTSLSSYEQYF | TRBD2 | TRBJ2-7 | TRBV28 | - | 16
TGTGCCAGCAGTTTCCTTCGGGCTACCACAGATACGCAGTATTTT | CASSFLRATTDTQYF | - | TRBJ2-3 | TRBV27 | - | 15
TGTGCCAGCAGCCCGGGACAGCAAGAGACCCAGTACTTC | CASSPGQQETQYF | TRBD1 | TRBJ2-5 | TRBV11-2 | - | 13
TGCGCCAGCAGCCAAGATTCGGTTTCTGGGGCCAACGTCCTGACTTTC | CASSQDSVSGANVLTF | - | TRBJ2-6 | TRBV4-1 | - | 16
TGTGCCAGCAGCTGGCGGTCCGGGACAGTACTCTACGAGCAGTACTTC | CASSWRSGTVLYEQYF | TRBD1 | TRBJ2-7 | TRBV7-8 | - | 16
TGCGCCAGCAGCTCCGGGACAGGCAACTACGAGCAGTACTTC | CASSSGTGNYEQYF | TRBD1 | TRBJ2-7 | TRBV5-1 | - | 14
TGTGCCAGCAGTTTAGGAGCCCCCGCCCTGAACGGCTACGAGCAGTACTTC | CASSLGAPALNGYEQYF | - | TRBJ2-7 | TRBV27 | - | 17
TGTGCCAGCTCACCAGGGACAGGAATCTACGAGCAGTACTTC | CASSPGTGIYEQYF | TRBD1 | TRBJ2-7 | TRBV18 | - | 14
TGTGCCAGCAGTTCCCTCGACAGGGGCTACGAGCAGTACTTC | CASSSLDRGYEQYF | TRBD1 | TRBJ2-7 | TRBV28 | - | 14
TGTGCCAGCAGTTACGTTTCACAGGGGGCGGACGAGCAGTACTTC | CASSYVSQGADEQYF | TRBD1 | TRBJ2-7 | TRBV6-6 | - | 15
TGTGCCAGCAGCGACAATGGGGGCACGAACACTGAAGCTTTCTTT | CASSDNGGTNTEAFF | - | TRBJ1-1 | TRBV27 | - | 15
TGTGCCAGCATCCATTGGGGCACGGAGGCTTTCTTT | CASIHWGTEAFF | - | TRBJ1-1 | TRBV6-1 | once | 12
TGTGCCAGCAGTTTGATCCTCAGGGGCACAGATACGCAGTATTTT | CASSLILRGTDTQYF | - | TRBJ2-3 | TRBV7-9 | - | 15
TGTGCCAGCAGCTTAGATTTCTACAATGAGCAGTTCTTC | CASSLDFYNEQFF | - | TRBJ2-1 | TRBV11-2 | - | 13
TGCGCCAGCAGCTTGGCCTTGGAGGGGACAGGGGCTACAGATACGCAGTATTTT | CASSLALEGTGATDTQYF | TRBD1 | TRBJ2-3 | TRBV5-1 | - | 18
TGTGCCAGCAGCTTAGTATCTACCCTTCACTATGGCTACACCTTC | CASSLVSTLHYGYTF | - | TRBJ1-2 | TRBV7-9 | once | 15
TGCAGCGTTGAGGGCGGGAGCTTAAATGAGCAGTTCTTC | CSVEGGSLNEQFF | TRBD2 | TRBJ2-1 | TRBV29-1 | - | 13
TGCGCCAGCAGCTCGACGGACCAAGAGACCCAGTACTTC | CASSSTDQETQYF | - | TRBJ2-5 | TRBV5-1 | - | 13
TGTGCCAGCAGCTTTTCCGAAAGCTCCTACGAGCAGTACTTC | CASSFSESSYEQYF | - | TRBJ2-7 | TRBV7-9 | - | 14
TGTGCCAGCCTCGGGGGACCCACCGGGGAGCTGTTTTTT | CASLGGPTGELFF | - | TRBJ2-2 | TRBV2 | - | 13
TGCGCCAGCAGCTTGGCCCTAGCGGGCAACCCCCAAGAGACCCAGTACTTC | CASSLALAGNPQETQYF | TRBD2 | TRBJ2-5 | TRBV5-1 | - | 17
TGTGCCAGCAGTGAAGTAGGACACGGCTACGAGCAGTACTTC | CASSEVGHGYEQYF | - | TRBJ2-7 | TRBV6-1 | - | 14
TGTGCCAGCAGCTTAGGTTCAGGGAAGCAGTTCTTC | CASSLGSGKQFF | - | TRBJ2-1 | TRBV7-2 | - | 12
TGTGCCAGCTCACCCCCGACAGGGTCCGAGCAGTACTTC | CASSPPTGSEQYF | TRBD1 | TRBJ2-7 | TRBV18 | - | 13
TGTGCCAGCAGTTCCACTCAGGGCCCTGAAGCTTTCTTT | CASSSTQGPEAFF | - | TRBJ1-1 | TRBV27 | once | 13
TGCAGCGTAGCTCTAGCGGGAGGATACGAGCAGTACTTC | CSVALAGGYEQYF | TRBD2 | TRBJ2-7 | TRBV29-1 | - | 13
TGTGCCAGCAGTGATACGACTAGCGAGAAGAATGAGCAGTTCTTC | CASSDTTSEKNEQFF | TRBD2 | TRBJ2-1 | TRBV2 | once | 15
TGTGCCAGCTCACCCCGACAGGGGGCGCGTGTCGACACCGGGGAGCTGTTTTTT | CASSPRQGARVDTGELFF | TRBD1 | TRBJ2-2 | TRBV18 | - | 18
TGTGCCAGCAGTTTGAGCCTCGGGACATATGAGCAGTTCTTC | CASSLSLGTYEQFF | - | TRBJ2-1 | TRBV28 | - | 14
TGTGCCAGCAGCGGCCGGGACAGACCAATTAATGAGCAGTTCTTC | CASSGRDRPINEQFF | TRBD1 | TRBJ2-1 | TRBV9 | - | 15
TGTGCCAGCAGTCCACGGACTAGCTCCTACGAGCAGTACTTC | CASSPRTSSYEQYF | TRBD2 | TRBJ2-7 | TRBV27 | - | 14
TGCGCCAGCAGCCAAACCGGGACATCTACCTACGAGCAGTACTTC | CASSQTGTSTYEQYF | - | TRBJ2-7 | TRBV4-3 | - | 15
TGTGCCAGCAGCGAGTCGACCAGGGGGAAATACAATGAGCAGTTCTTC | CASSESTRGKYNEQFF | TRBD1 | TRBJ2-1 | TRBV7-6 | - | 16
TGTGCCAGCAGCCCTCGACAGGGAGGCACAGATACGCAGTATTTT | CASSPRQGGTDTQYF | TRBD1 | TRBJ2-3 | TRBV7-9 | - | 15
TGTGCCAGCAGCCCCGGACTAGCGGGAGCATACGAGCAGTACTTC | CASSPGLAGAYEQYF | TRBD2 | TRBJ2-7 | TRBV7-8 | - | 15
TGTGCCAGCACCCCAGTGTCCGGCTACACCTTC | CASTPVSGYTF | - | TRBJ1-2 | TRBV9 | - | 11
TGTGCCAGCAGCTTAGCGCCTTACAGCGACAATGAGCAGTTCTTC | CASSLAPYSDNEQFF | - | TRBJ2-1 | TRBV11-2 | - | 15
TGTGCCAGCAGTTTAAGTGTCCGAGGCATACGCTATGAGCAGTTCTTC | CASSLSVRGIRYEQFF | - | TRBJ2-1 | TRBV27 | - | 16
TGCGCCAGCAGCTTGGTTACTAGCGGTCAAGAGACCCAGTACTTC | CASSLVTSGQETQYF | TRBD2 | TRBJ2-5 | TRBV5-1 | - | 15
TGCGCCAGCAGTGAGCGGGTAGTCTCCTCCTACGAGCAGTACTTC | CASSERVVSSYEQYF | - | TRBJ2-7 | TRBV10-2 | - | 15
TGTGCCAGCAGCTTAGGTCCGGGACTTCAGTACTTC | CASSLGPGLQYF | - | TRBJ2-4 | TRBV13 | - | 12
TGTGCCAGCAGTCGGGGACGGAAAGGGGACTATGGCTACACCTTC | CASSRGRKGDYGYTF | - | TRBJ1-2 | TRBV11-3 | - | 15
TGTGCCAGCAGTGAAGAGGGACAGGGCTCCTACGAGCAGTACTTC | CASSEEGQGSYEQYF | TRBD1 | TRBJ2-7 | TRBV6-1 | - | 15